These 5 T cell receptor beta chains were all obtained from the same sample, sequenced in a study of post-analysis software for immune sequencing data. Study-wide points: When patients were compared with controls, 4 or 5 TRBV segments were more frequent, TRBV5-6, TRBV5-1 and TRBV20-1 among them.

Antigens for these TCRs are unknown. Included in the TCR beta cDNA libraries were unique molecular identifiers. Each CDR3 protein is one row after TCRdb ran MiXCR on the PCR reads. The repertoire holds 750,000 to 950,000 distinct CDR3 sequences, with roughly 58% as singletons. Sequencing was performed on blood. The receptors stem from a girl aged 5 to 17 with multiple sclerosis.

The V call is TRBV20-1, the J call TRBJ2-2, with 7 bases lining up with TRBD2. J was trimmed by 4 bases and V by 6 bases; bases with no gene match: 11. Per germline, CDR1 DFQATT and CDR2 SNEGSKA (reference sequence). CDR3 size: 15 residues. The CDR3 DNA reads TGCAGTGCCCAGGGTGGACTAGAAGGCACCGGGGAGCTGTTTTTT. It yields the protein CSAQGGLEGTGELFF.

The chain recombines TRBV2 with TRBJ2-4, with 9 bases lining up with TRBD1. Germline V gene data show CDR1 as SNHLY and CDR2 as FYNNEI. The length of the CDR3 is 17 residues. The trim removed 5 bases at V and 3 bases at J, leaving 11 bases unmatched. The CDR3 DNA sequence: TGTGCCAGCAGTCCTCTCTACGGGACAGGGATCAAAAACATTCAGTACTTC. Translating gives CASSPLYGTGIKNIQYF.

This chain uses TRBV7-3 with TRBJ2-7; D gene unclear. The CDR3 consists of 15 residues. Germline CDR1 reads SGHTA; CDR2 reads FQGTGA. V lost 2 bases and J lost 0, with 11 bases in between. The CDR3 here is CASSLVQVSSYEQYF. CDR3 DNA sequence: TGTGCCAGCAGCTTAGTCCAGGTCAGCTCCTACGAGCAGTACTTC. The complete variable domain, with remaining parts taken from reference TRBV7-3 and TRBJ2-7, reads GAGVSQTPSNKVTEKGKYVELRCDPISGHTALYWYRQSLGQGPEFLIYFQGTGAADDSGLPNDRFFAVRPEGSVSTLKIQRTERGDSAVYLCASSLVQVSSYEQYFGPGTRLTVT.

The chain recombines TRBV20-1 with TRBJ2-2, with TRBD2 matching over 11 bases. CDR3 length: 14 amino acids. CDR1 is DFQATT and CDR2 is SNEGSKA in the germline V gene (reference sequence). The trim removed 2 bases at V and 6 bases at J, leaving 2 bases unmatched. CDR3 in amino acids: CSARFSGRAGELFF. The CDR3 bases are TGCAGTGCTAGATTTAGCGGGAGGGCCGGGGAGCTGTTTTTT.

This clonotype was recorded a few times. The J gene is TRBJ1-2, the V gene TRBV27; weak D call: TRBD1 (5 bases). In germline, CDR1 is MNHEY, CDR2 SMNVEV (reference sequence). The germline V and J ends were trimmed by 3 bases and 7 bases, with 24 bases remaining between them. This CDR3 has 17 residues. DNA of the CDR3: TGTGCCAGCAGTTTTAAGGCTTCTTCGGGGCTACCCGGTGGCTACACCTTC. The encoded protein is CASSFKASSGLPGGYTF.